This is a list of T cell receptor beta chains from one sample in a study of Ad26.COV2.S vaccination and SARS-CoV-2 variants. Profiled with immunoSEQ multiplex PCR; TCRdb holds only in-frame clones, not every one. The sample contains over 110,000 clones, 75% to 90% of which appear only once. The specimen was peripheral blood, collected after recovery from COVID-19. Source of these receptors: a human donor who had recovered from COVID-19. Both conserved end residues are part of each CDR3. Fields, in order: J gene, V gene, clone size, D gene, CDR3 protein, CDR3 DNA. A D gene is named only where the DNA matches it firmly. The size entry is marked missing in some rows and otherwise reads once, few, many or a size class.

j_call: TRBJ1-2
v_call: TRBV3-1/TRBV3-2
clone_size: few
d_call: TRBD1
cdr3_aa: CASSQDTGQAGYTF
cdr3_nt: TGTGCCAGCAGCCAAGATACGGGACAGGCTGGCTACACCTTC

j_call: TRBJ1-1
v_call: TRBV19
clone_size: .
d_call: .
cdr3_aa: CASSIDLSGGNTEAFF
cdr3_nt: TGTGCCAGTAGTATAGATCTATCCGGGGGAAACACTGAAGCTTTCTTT

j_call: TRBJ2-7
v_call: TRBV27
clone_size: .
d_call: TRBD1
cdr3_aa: CASSPTNRAGGSYEQYF
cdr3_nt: TGTGCCAGCAGCCCAACTAACCGGGCAGGGGGTTCCTACGAGCAGTACTTC

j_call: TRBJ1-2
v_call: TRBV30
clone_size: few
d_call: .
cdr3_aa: CAWRGGGLGYTF
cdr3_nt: TGTGCCTGGAGGGGGGGAGGTTTGGGCTACACCTTC

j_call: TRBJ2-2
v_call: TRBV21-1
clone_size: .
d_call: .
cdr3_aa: CASSNQAGSNTGELFF
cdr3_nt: TGTGCCAGCAGCAATCAGGCAGGGTCGAACACCGGGGAGCTGTTTTTT

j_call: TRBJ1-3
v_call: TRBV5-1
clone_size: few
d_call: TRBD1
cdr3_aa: CASSPDRGSGNTIYF
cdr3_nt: TGCGCCAGCAGCCCCGACAGGGGATCTGGAAACACCATATATTTT

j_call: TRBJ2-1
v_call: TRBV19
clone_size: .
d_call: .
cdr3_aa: CASSIATGSSYNEQFF
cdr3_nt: TGTGCCAGTAGTATAGCCACGGGGAGCTCCTACAATGAGCAGTTCTTC

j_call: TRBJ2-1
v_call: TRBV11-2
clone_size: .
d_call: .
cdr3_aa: CASSLDQWFQFF
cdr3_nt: TGTGCCAGCAGCTTAGATCAGTGGTTTCAGTTCTTC

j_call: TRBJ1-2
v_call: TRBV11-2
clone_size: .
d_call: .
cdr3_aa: CASSLISPGTYGYTF
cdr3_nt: TGTGCCAGCAGCTTAATTTCCCCGGGTACCTATGGCTACACCTTC

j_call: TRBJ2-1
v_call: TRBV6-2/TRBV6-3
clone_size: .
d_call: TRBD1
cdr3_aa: CASSYSPDRANEQFF
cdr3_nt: TGTGCCAGCAGTTACTCTCCGGACAGGGCTAATGAGCAGTTCTTC

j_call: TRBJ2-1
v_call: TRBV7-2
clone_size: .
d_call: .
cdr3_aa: CASSLDSYWANEQFF
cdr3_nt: TGTGCCAGCAGCCTCGACAGTTATTGGGCCAATGAGCAGTTCTTC

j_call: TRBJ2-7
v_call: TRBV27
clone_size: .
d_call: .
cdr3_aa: CASSLDQGSFYEQYF
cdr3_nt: TGTGCCAGCAGTTTAGACCAGGGAAGTTTCTACGAGCAGTACTTC

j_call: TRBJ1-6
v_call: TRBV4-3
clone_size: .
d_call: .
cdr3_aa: CASSQDVGANNSPLHF
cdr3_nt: TGCGCCAGCAGCCAAGATGTAGGGGCGAATAATTCACCCCTCCACTTT

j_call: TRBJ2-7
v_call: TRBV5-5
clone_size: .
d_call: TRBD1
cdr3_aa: CASSLGTGGGYEQYF
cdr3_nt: TGTGCCAGCAGCTTAGGGACAGGGGGCGGTTACGAGCAGTACTTC

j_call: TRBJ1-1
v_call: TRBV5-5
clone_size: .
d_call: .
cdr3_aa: CASSFIQSNTEAFF
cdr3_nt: TGTGCCAGCAGCTTCATACAATCGAACACTGAAGCTTTCTTT

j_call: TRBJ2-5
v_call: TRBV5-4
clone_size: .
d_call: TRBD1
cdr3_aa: CASRQTGTGVLETQYF
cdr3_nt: TGTGCCAGCAGGCAAACCGGGACAGGGGTTTTAGAGACCCAGTACTTC

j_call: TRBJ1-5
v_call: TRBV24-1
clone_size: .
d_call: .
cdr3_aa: CATSDPGSSLGGNQPQHF
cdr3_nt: TGTGCCACCAGTGATCCCGGGTCCTCCTTAGGTGGCAATCAGCCCCAGCATTTT

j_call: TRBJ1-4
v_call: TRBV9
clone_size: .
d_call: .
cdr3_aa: CASSPGSPVNEKLFF
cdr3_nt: TGTGCCAGCAGCCCAGGCAGCCCGGTCAATGAAAAACTGTTTTTT

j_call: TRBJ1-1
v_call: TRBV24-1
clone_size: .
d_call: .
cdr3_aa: CATSDFPGSAEAFF
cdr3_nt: TGTGCCACCAGTGATTTTCCCGGGTCTGCTGAAGCTTTCTTT

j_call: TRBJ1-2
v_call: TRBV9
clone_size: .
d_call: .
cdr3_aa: CASSVDSNYGYTF
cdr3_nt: TGTGCCAGCAGCGTGGACAGTAACTATGGCTACACCTTC

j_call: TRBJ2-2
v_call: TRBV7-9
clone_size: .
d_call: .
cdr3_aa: CASSLLVAGELFF
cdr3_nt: TGTGCCAGCAGCTTATTAGTAGCCGGGGAGCTGTTTTTT

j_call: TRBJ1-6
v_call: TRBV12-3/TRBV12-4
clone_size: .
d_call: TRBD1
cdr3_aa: CASSLGQGTPLHF
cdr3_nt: TGTGCCAGCAGTTTGGGACAGGGAACACCCCTCCACTTT

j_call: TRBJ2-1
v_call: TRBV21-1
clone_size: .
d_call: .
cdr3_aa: CASSKALRGRFYNEQFF
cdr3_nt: TGTGCCAGCAGCAAAGCGTTGAGGGGGAGGTTCTACAATGAGCAGTTCTTC

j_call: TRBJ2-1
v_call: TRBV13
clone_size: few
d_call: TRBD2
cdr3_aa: CASSYPGGKFNEQFF
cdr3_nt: TGTGCCAGCAGCTACCCGGGGGGGAAATTCAATGAGCAGTTCTTC

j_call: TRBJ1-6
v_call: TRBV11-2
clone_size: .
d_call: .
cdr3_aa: CASSWDGNSPLHF
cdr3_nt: TGTGCCAGCAGCTGGGACGGAAATTCACCCCTCCACTTT

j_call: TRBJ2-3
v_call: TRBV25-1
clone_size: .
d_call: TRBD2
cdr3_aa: CASSPRTSGGSEPDTQYF
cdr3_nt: TGTGCCAGCAGTCCCAGGACTAGCGGGGGTTCTGAGCCAGATACGCAGTATTTT

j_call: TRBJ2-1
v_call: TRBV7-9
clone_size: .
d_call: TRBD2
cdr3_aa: CASSLGLAGQQFF
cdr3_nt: TGTGCCAGCAGCTTAGGACTAGCGGGTCAGCAGTTCTTC

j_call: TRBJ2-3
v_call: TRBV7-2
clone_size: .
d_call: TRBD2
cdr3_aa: CASSLEAGVTDTQYF
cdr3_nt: TGTGCCAGCAGCTTAGAAGCGGGGGTCACAGATACGCAGTATTTT

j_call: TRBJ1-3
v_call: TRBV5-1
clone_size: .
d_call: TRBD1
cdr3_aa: CASSRDRGQGDTIYF
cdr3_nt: TGCGCCAGCAGCCGAGACAGGGGGCAGGGAGACACCATATATTTT

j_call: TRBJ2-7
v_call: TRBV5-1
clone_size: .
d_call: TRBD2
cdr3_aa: CASSLDPGGTYEQYF
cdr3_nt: TGCGCCAGCAGCTTGGATCCGGGGGGGACCTACGAGCAGTACTTC

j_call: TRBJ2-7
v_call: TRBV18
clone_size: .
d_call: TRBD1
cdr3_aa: CASSPGQGAREQYF
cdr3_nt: TGTGCCAGCTCACCGGGACAGGGGGCGAGGGAGCAGTACTTC

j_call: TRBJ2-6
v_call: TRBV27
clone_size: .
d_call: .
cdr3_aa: CASSLVGANVLTF
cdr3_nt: TGTGCCAGCAGTTTAGTAGGGGCCAACGTCCTGACTTTC

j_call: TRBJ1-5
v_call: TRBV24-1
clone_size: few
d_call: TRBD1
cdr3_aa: CATWTGLSNQPQHF
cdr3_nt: TGTGCCACCTGGACAGGGCTGAGCAATCAGCCCCAGCATTTT

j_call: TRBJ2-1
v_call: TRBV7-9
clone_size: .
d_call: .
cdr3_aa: CASSTRRLGARHEQFF
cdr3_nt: TGTGCCAGCAGCACCCGACGGCTAGGGGCGCGTCATGAGCAGTTCTTC

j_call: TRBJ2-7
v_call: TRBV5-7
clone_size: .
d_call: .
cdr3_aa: CASSSLLACVF
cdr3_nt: TGTGCCAGCAGCTCCCTACTCGCTTGTGTCTTC

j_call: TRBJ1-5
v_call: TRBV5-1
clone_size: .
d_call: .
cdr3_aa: CASSLLGDKGQPQHF
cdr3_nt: TGCGCCAGCAGCTTGCTTGGGGATAAAGGTCAGCCCCAGCATTTT

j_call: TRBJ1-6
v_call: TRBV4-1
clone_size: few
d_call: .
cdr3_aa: CASSQVNFLGPPNSPLHF
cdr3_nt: TGCGCCAGCAGCCAAGTGAATTTTTTAGGACCGCCAAATTCACCCCTCCACTTT

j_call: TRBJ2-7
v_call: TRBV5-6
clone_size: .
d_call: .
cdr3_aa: CASSNQGYEQYF
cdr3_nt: TGTGCCAGCAGTAACCAGGGGTACGAGCAGTACTTC

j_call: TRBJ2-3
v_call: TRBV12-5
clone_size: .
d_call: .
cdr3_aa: CASGPGPSTDTQYF
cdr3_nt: TGTGCTAGTGGACCGGGACCGAGCACAGATACGCAGTATTTT

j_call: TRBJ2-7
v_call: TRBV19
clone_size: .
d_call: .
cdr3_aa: CASRDIGNEQYF
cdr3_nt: TGTGCCAGCCGGGACATAGGAAACGAGCAGTACTTC

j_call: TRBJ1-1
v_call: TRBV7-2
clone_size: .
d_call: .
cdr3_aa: CASSLQENTEAFF
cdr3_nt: TGTGCCAGCAGCTTGCAAGAGAACACTGAAGCTTTCTTT

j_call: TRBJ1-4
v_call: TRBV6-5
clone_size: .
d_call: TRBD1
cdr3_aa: CASSFGQGGTNEKLFF
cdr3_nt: TGTGCCAGCAGTTTTGGACAGGGCGGAACTAATGAAAAACTGTTTTTT

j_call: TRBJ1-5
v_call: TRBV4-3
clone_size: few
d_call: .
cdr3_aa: CASSQDRRFGNQPQHF
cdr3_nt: TGCGCCAGCAGCCAAGATCGGCGGTTTGGCAATCAGCCCCAGCATTTT

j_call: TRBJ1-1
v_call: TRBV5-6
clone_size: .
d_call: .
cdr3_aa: CASSFLDGNTEAFF
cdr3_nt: TGTGCCAGCAGCTTTCTCGACGGTAACACTGAAGCTTTCTTT

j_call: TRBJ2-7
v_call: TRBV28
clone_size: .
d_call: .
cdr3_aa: CASSLPDREGYEQYF
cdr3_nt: TGTGCCAGCAGTTTACCGGACAGGGAGGGATACGAGCAGTACTTC

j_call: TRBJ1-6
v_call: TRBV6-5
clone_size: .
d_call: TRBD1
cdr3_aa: CASSYQGQGKYSPLHF
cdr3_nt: TGTGCCAGCAGTTACCAGGGACAGGGGAAGTATTCACCCCTCCACTTT

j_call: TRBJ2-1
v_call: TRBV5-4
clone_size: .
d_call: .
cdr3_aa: CASSLSNYNEQFF
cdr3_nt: TGTGCCAGCAGCCTTAGTAACTACAATGAGCAGTTCTTC

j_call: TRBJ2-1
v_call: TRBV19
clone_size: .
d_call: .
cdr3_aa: CASSMWTQNPYNEQFF
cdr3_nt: TGTGCCAGTAGTATGTGGACACAGAACCCCTACAATGAGCAGTTCTTC

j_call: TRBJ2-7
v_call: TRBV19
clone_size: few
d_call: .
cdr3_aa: CASMAKGRTSEQYF
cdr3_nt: TGTGCCAGTATGGCGAAGGGGAGGACTTCCGAGCAGTACTTC